These 3 T cell receptor beta chains were sequenced from one sample in a study of T cells expressing NK-cell markers. TCRdb processed the 5' RACE reads again and assigns one entry to each CDR3 protein, with no DNA. In total, the table holds about 410,000 distinct CDR3 sequences. The sequenced material came from blood T cells: a sorted CD56 or NKG2C T cell subset, CD4+ or CD8+ T cells, or bulk PBMC T cells (not recorded which). The receptors were gathered from a woman between 45 and 65 years old in good health.

The chain has TRBV20-1 and TRBJ2-1; without DNA, the TCRdb call of TRBD1 cannot be checked. Germline V gene lookup returns CDR1 DFQATT and CDR2 SNEGSKA (reference sequence). This CDR3 comprises 15 residues. CDR3 amino acids: CSASPPTSSYNEQFF.

The genes are TRBV20-1 and TRBJ2-1; with no DNA, the TCRdb D assignment of TRBD2 cannot be verified. Per germline, CDR1 DFQATT and CDR2 SNEGSKA (reference sequence). There are 15 residues in the CDR3. The chain's CDR3 is CSARYSASGYNEQFF.

The rearrangement links TRBV9 to TRBJ2-3; TCRdb's D call of TRBD1 is untestable without DNA. CDR3 length equals 16 residues. Germline CDR1 is SGDLS and CDR2 is YYNGEE. Here the CDR3 reads CASSVDPAPVTDTQYF.